These 19 T cell receptor beta chains came from one sample sequenced in a study of blood T cell repertoires in COVID-19. Data came from immunoSEQ multiplex PCR; TCRdb stores just in-frame clones and leaves some out. The table has about 170,000 clones, approximately 80% seen once. The sample was PBMCs or T cells enriched from blood (not recorded which). The source is a man in his fifties who had recovered from COVID-19.

The rearrangement links TRBV6-5 to TRBJ1-3, with 10 bases identical to TRBD1. Germline loops: CDR1 MNHEY, CDR2 SVGAGI. The CDR3 totals 15 residues. V shed 6 bases and J 4 bases; nucleotides not matched to a gene: 6. This CDR3 reads CASRAGTGVGNTIYF. Written as DNA, the CDR3 is TGTGCCAGCAGGGCCGGGACAGGGGTAGGAAACACCATATATTTT.

This chain joins TRBV12-3 or TRBV12-4 and TRBJ1-2; unclear D gene. This CDR3 has 12 amino acids. V lost 4 bases and J lost 5, with 8 bases in between. This CDR3 is CASSYPGYGYTF. The DNA for the CDR3 is TGTGCCAGCAGTTACCCCGGGTATGGCTACACCTTC.

The chain links TRBV28 to TRBJ2-1; the match to TRBD1 covers 8 bases. CDR3 length: 12 amino acids. V dropped 5 bases and J dropped 6; count of bases not matched to a gene: 0. The germline V gene has CDR1 MDHEN and CDR2 SYDVKM. This CDR3 reads CASSGQGNEQFF. The CDR3 region has the DNA TGTGCCAGCAGTGGACAGGGCAATGAGCAGTTCTTC.

The chain is built from TRBV9 and TRBJ2-1; 11 positions agree with TRBD1. This CDR3 region has 14 residues. The V gene end was trimmed by 3 bases and the J gene end by 6 bases; junction bases not matched to a gene: 2. The germline V gene has CDR1 SGDLS and CDR2 YYNGEE. The CDR3 coding sequence is TGTGCCAGCAGCGGAGGGACAGGGGGCAATGAGCAGTTCTTC. It encodes CASSGGTGGNEQFF. The whole variable domain, filled in from reference TRBV9 and TRBJ2-1, reads DSGVTQTPKHLITATGQRVTLRCSPRSGDLSVYWYQQSLDQGLQFLIQYYNGEERAKGNILERFSAQQFPDLHSELNLSSLELGDSALYFCASSGGTGGNEQFFGPGTRLTVL.

This clone was seen a single time. The rearrangement joins TRBV28 to TRBJ1-2; 8 bases line up with TRBD1. The CDR3 is made up of 15 amino acids. Germline V gene sequence: CDR1 MDHEN, CDR2 SYDVKM. Trimming removed 7 bases from V and 3 bases from J; junction bases left unmatched: 10. The CDR3 sequence is CASTPGGAGDYGYTF. Here the CDR3 DNA reads TGTGCCAGCACCCCAGGGGGCGCCGGGGACTATGGCTACACCTTC.

The rearrangement uses TRBV5-1 and TRBJ1-2; 7 bases are a match to TRBD1. The germline gives CDR1 SGHRS, CDR2 YFSETQ. The CDR3 extends over 14 amino acids. J lost 5 bases, V lost 1 base, and 5 bases had no gene match. CDR3 nucleotides: TGCGCCAGCAGCTTGATTCAGGGGGAATATGGCTACACCTTC. Protein: CASSLIQGEYGYTF.

The J gene is TRBJ1-4, the V gene TRBV7-9, with D possibly matching TRBD1 (6 bases). The V gene lost 3 bases and the J gene lost 8 bases, with 13 bases spanning the gap. Looked up from germline, CDR1 is SEHNR and CDR2 is FQNEAQ (reference sequence). The CDR3 is made up of 14 amino acids. This CDR3 is CASSLAGRGEKLFF. For the CDR3, the DNA is TGTGCCAGCAGCTTGGCCGGGAGGGGGGAAAAACTGTTTTTT.

The chain combines TRBV7-2 with TRBJ2-1, with TRBD1 as a possible D gene (7 bases). Trimming removed 7 bases from V and 7 bases from J, with 20 bases in between. In germline, CDR1 is SGHTA, CDR2 FQGNSA. The CDR3 is 15 residues long. The CDR3 nucleotides are TGTGCCAGCACCCGGGGAAGGGGGCGGGGAAATGAGCAGTTCTTC. Amino acids: CASTRGRGRGNEQFF.

The V gene is TRBV24-1, the J gene TRBJ2-1; D is perhaps TRBD1 (5 bases). The germline gives CDR1 KGHDR, CDR2 SFDVKD. The CDR3 totals 16 residues. Trimming took off 1 base at V and 5 bases at J, with 14 bases between the two ends. The CDR3 region has the DNA TGTGCCACCAGTGATTTAGGTCAGGAAGGGGACAATGAGCAGTTCTTC. This sequence encodes CATSDLGQEGDNEQFF.

The V call is TRBV27, the J call TRBJ2-3; 14 nucleotides match TRBD2. CDR3 size: 18 residues. Germline CDR1 and CDR2: MNHEY and SMNVEV (reference sequence). Trimming cost V 5 bases and J 2 bases; bases outside gene matches: 9. CDR3 in amino acids: CASSLAGGLAGATDTQYF. The DNA of the CDR3 is TGTGCCAGCAGTCTCGCGGGGGGACTAGCGGGGGCCACAGATACGCAGTATTTT.

This chain links TRBV27 with TRBJ2-3; unclear D gene. Germline CDR1 reads MNHEY; CDR2 reads SMNVEV (reference sequence). Trimming left V 3 bases short and J 6 bases short, with 13 bases between. This CDR3 is 14 amino acids long. The CDR3 DNA follows: TGTGCCAGCAGTTTCTCAGGCAGCAGGGATACGCAGTATTTT. Its protein is CASSFSGSRDTQYF.

The V and J genes are TRBV14 and TRBJ1-1, with a tentative D call TRBD1 (5 bases). V was trimmed by 3 bases and J by 7 bases, leaving 15 bases between them. The CDR3 has 14 residues. From germline, CDR1 is SGHDN and CDR2 FVKESK. The DNA for the CDR3 is TGTGCCAGCAGCCACAAAAACCGGGGGGGTGAAGCTTTCTTT. Protein product: CASSHKNRGGEAFF. The complete variable domain, with remaining parts taken from reference TRBV14 and TRBJ1-1, reads EAGVTQFPSHSVIEKGQTVTLRCDPISGHDNLYWYRRVMGKEIKFLLHFVKESKQDESGMPNNRFLAERTGGTYSTLKVQPAELEDSGVYFCASSHKNRGGEAFFGQGTRLTVV.

This clone was detected once. The chain carries TRBV11-2 and TRBJ2-7, with 14 bases identical to TRBD2. V was pared by 7 bases and J by 5 bases, with 4 bases of the junction left unmatched. Germline CDR1 is SGHAT and CDR2 is FQNNGV. The CDR3 covers 14 residues. The CDR3 DNA sequence: TGTGCCAGCAAAAGACTAGCGGGGGGGCACGAGCAGTACTTC. This codes for CASKRLAGGHEQYF.

The chain has TRBV18 and TRBJ1-6; D may be TRBD1 (6 bases). CDR1 KGHSH and CDR2 LQKENI come from the germline V gene. This CDR3 comprises 15 residues. The V end was cut by 6 bases, the J end by 7 bases, with 16 bases between. The CDR3 sequence: CASSPAGAINSPLHF. The CDR3 DNA reads TGTGCCAGCTCCCCGGCGGGGGCGATAAATTCACCCCTCCACTTT.

The table lists this clone with a few counts. The chain employs TRBV28 and TRBJ1-4, with D uncertain. This CDR3 spans 12 amino acids. The germline V gene has CDR1 MDHEN and CDR2 SYDVKM. Deletions cut 9 bases from V and 4 bases from J, with 9 bases between. The CDR3 DNA is TGTGCCAGTACTACCAATAATGAAAAACTGTTTTTT. Encoded protein: CASTTNNEKLFF. The full variable domain, rest sourced from reference TRBV28 and TRBJ1-4, is DVKVTQSSRYLVKRTGEKVFLECVQDMDHENMFWYRQDPGLGLRLIYFSYDVKMKEKGDIPEGYSVSREKKERFSLILESASTNQTSMYLCASTTNNEKLFFGSGTQLSVL.

This chain links TRBV10-3 with TRBJ2-6; 7 positions agree with TRBD1. CDR1 and CDR2 from the germline V gene are ENHRY and SYGVKD. Trimming took 3 bases from V and 2 from J; bases not matched to a gene: 10. CDR3 length: 18 amino acids. CDR3 protein: CAISDPTGRGAGANVLTF. CDR3 sequence (DNA): TGTGCCATCAGTGATCCGACAGGGAGAGGGGCTGGGGCCAACGTCCTGACTTTC.

The chain recombines TRBV4-2 with TRBJ2-7; TRBD2 might be the D (5 bases). The CDR3 consists of 16 residues. Per germline, CDR1 LGHNA and CDR2 YNFKEQ. V was pared by 1 base and J by 4 bases, with 17 bases between. The chain's CDR3 is CASSQGGSGVWYEQYF. The CDR3 DNA follows: TGTGCCAGCAGCCAAGGAGGGAGTGGAGTATGGTACGAGCAGTACTTC.

This clone is a singleton in its sample. This chain links TRBV4-1 with TRBJ2-1, with TRBD2 as a possible D gene (6 bases). Trimming shortened V by 0 bases and J by 3 bases, and 15 bases separated the two germline ends. The CDR3 spans 17 residues. Germline V lookup: CDR1 MGHRA, CDR2 YSYEKL. The CDR3 sequence: CASSQDQVAEIYNEQFF. DNA for the CDR3: TGCGCCAGCAGCCAAGATCAGGTAGCGGAGATCTACAATGAGCAGTTCTTC.

The chain recombines TRBV27 with TRBJ2-7; 9 bases agree with TRBD1. V trimming: 1 base; J trimming: 3 bases; junction bases outside the gene matches: 19. Germline CDR1 and CDR2: MNHEY and SMNVEV (reference sequence). This CDR3 spans 20 amino acids. CDR3 sequence (DNA): TGTGCCAGCAGTTTATTGGCGCCTAAGGGGGGGACAGGGATGAACTACGAGCAGTACTTC. It specifies CASSLLAPKGGTGMNYEQYF.